This T cell receptor beta chain was sequenced for a study of blood T cells in healthy people across ages. The authors ran a second PCR of roughly 7 to 11 cycles using a sample-barcoded 5' primer and a J-beta primer mix. In TCRdb, the 5' RACE reads were re-called with MiXCR into one record per CDR3 protein. The sample includes about 1.8 million distinct CDR3 sequences, 49% of them seen just once. Turning to this clonotype: Its antigen is still unknown.

This CDR3 is 16 amino acids long. The germline gives CDR1 MDHEN, CDR2 SYDVKM. Trimming removed 4 bases at V and 4 bases at J, with 19 bases between. Points from the study as a whole: Unknown donor CMV status possibly confounded expanded clonotype changes.

The chain combines TRBV28 with TRBJ2-5; either TRBD1 or TRBD2 may supply D (6 bases each). This clonotype was obtained from a woman aged 40 to 49 in good health. The sample comprised blood. The CDR3 sequence: CASSSRTTGRGETQYF. For the CDR3, the DNA is TGTGCCAGCAGTTCCCGAACAACAGGGCGGGGAGAGACCCAGTACTTC.